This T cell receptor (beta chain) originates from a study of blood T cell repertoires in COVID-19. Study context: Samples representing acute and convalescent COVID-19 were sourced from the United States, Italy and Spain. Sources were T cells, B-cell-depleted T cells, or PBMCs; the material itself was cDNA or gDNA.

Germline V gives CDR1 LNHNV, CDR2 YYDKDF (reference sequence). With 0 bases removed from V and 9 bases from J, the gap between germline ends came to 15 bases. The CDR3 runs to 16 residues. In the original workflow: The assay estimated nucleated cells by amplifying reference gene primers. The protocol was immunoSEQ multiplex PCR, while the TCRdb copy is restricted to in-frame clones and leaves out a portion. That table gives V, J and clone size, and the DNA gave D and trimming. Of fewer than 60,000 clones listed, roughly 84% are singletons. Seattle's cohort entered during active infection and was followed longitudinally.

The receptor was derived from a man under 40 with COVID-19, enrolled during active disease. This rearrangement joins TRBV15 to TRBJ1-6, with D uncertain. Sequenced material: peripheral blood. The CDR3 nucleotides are TGTGCCACCAGCAGAGATCGGGGATCTTCTTCTTCACCCCTCCACTTT. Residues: CATSRDRGSSSSPLHF.